This T cell receptor (beta chain) was recovered during a study of cytomegalovirus exposure and HLA in healthy donors. Method: immunoSEQ multiplex PCR; TCRdb's copy keeps in-frame clones and lacks some. The sample includes over 150,000 clones, approximately 86% of them seen just once. Worth noting for this clone: Its antigen is not identified.

Study findings and constraints: The study designated roughly 150 TCR beta chains cytomegalovirus-associated.

The CDR3 runs to 14 residues. V was shortened by 2 bases and J by 4 bases, with 9 bases between the two germline ends. Looked up from germline, CDR1 is MNHNS and CDR2 is SASEGT. Sequencing was performed on PBMCs. The V call is TRBV6-1, the J call TRBJ1-5; the D is unclear. The receptor comes from a human donor in good health. CDR3 in amino acids: CASSEYLRNQPQHF. The CDR3 DNA follows: TGTGCCAGCAGTGAATACCTGAGAAATCAGCCCCAGCATTTT.